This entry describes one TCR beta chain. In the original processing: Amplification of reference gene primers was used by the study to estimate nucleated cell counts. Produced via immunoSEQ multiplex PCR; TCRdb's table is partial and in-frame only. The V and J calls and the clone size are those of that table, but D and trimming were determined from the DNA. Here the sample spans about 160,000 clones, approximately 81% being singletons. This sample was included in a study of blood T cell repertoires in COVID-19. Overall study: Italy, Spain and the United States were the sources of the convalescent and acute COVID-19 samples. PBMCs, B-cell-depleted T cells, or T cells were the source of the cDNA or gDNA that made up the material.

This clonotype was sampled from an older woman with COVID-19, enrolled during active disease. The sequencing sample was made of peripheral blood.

The CDR3 coding sequence is TGTGCCATCAGTGAGTCGGAGGGGCCGACCTACAATGAGCAGTTCTTC. Translating it yields CAISESEGPTYNEQFF. The gene calls are TRBV10-3 and TRBJ2-1; D might be TRBD2 (6 bases). CDR3 length: 16 residues. The germline V gene encodes CDR1 ENHRY and CDR2 SYGVKD. V was shortened by 0 bases and J by 2 bases, with 11 bases between the two germline ends.